A selection of T cell receptor beta chains follows, all from one sample in a study of control samples from healthy donors and cancer patients. TCRdb's table, derived via immunoSEQ multiplex PCR, lists solely in-frame clones and lacks some. The repertoire consists of 90,000 to 110,000 clones, with just over 90% occurring once and the leading ten covering 4.4%. Sequencing used blood. The receptors here all came from a human donor in good health. The donor label of this sample is uncertain. CDR3s include the opening cysteine and the closing phenylalanine or tryptophan. Each record gives: clone size, V gene, J gene, CDR3 length, D gene, CDR3 protein, CDR3 DNA. A D gene is named only where the DNA matches it firmly. Some rows mark clone size as missing; the rest say once, few, many or name a class of expanded clone.

clone size: NA; V gene: TRBV30; J gene: TRBJ1-6; CDR3 length: 13; D gene: NA; CDR3 protein: CAWSRGKNSPLHF; CDR3 DNA: TGTGCCTGGAGCCGGGGGAAAAATTCACCCCTCCACTTT
clone size: NA; V gene: TRBV6-5; J gene: TRBJ2-7; CDR3 length: 14; D gene: TRBD1; CDR3 protein: CASRPGTALYEQYF; CDR3 DNA: TGTGCCAGCAGACCCGGGACAGCTCTCTACGAGCAGTACTTC
clone size: many; V gene: TRBV19; J gene: TRBJ1-1; CDR3 length: 15; D gene: TRBD1; CDR3 protein: CASSVSGTVNTEAFF; CDR3 DNA: TGTGCCAGTAGCGTATCCGGGACAGTGAACACTGAAGCTTTCTTT
clone size: NA; V gene: TRBV21-1; J gene: TRBJ1-5; CDR3 length: 17; D gene: NA; CDR3 protein: CASSNKSPGRKGQPQHF; CDR3 DNA: TGTGCCAGCAGCAATAAATCCCCCGGGAGAAAGGGGCAGCCCCAGCATTTT
clone size: NA; V gene: TRBV12-3/TRBV12-4; J gene: TRBJ1-2; CDR3 length: 13; D gene: NA; CDR3 protein: CASRRGANYGYTF; CDR3 DNA: TGTGCCAGCAGAAGGGGAGCTAACTATGGCTACACCTTC
clone size: once; V gene: TRBV6-5; J gene: TRBJ1-2; CDR3 length: 16; D gene: NA; CDR3 protein: CASSYSPEGTNYGYTF; CDR3 DNA: TGTGCCAGCAGTTACTCGCCGGAGGGCACGAACTATGGCTACACCTTC
clone size: NA; V gene: TRBV6-1; J gene: TRBJ1-1; CDR3 length: 13; D gene: NA; CDR3 protein: CASSEAGNTEAFF; CDR3 DNA: TGTGCCAGCAGTGAGGCGGGTAACACTGAAGCTTTCTTT
clone size: once; V gene: TRBV30; J gene: TRBJ2-5; CDR3 length: 14; D gene: NA; CDR3 protein: CAWSGGAGQETQYF; CDR3 DNA: TGTGCCTGGAGTGGAGGGGCAGGGCAAGAGACCCAGTACTTC
clone size: NA; V gene: TRBV30; J gene: TRBJ1-5; CDR3 length: 13; D gene: NA; CDR3 protein: CAWSKGQNQPQHF; CDR3 DNA: TGTGCCTGGAGTAAAGGGCAGAATCAGCCCCAGCATTTT
clone size: NA; V gene: TRBV28; J gene: TRBJ1-5; CDR3 length: 15; D gene: NA; CDR3 protein: CASSLVQGLNQPQHF; CDR3 DNA: TGTGCCAGCAGTTTGGTGCAGGGGCTAAATCAGCCCCAGCATTTT
clone size: NA; V gene: TRBV19; J gene: TRBJ1-3; CDR3 length: 14; D gene: TRBD1; CDR3 protein: CASSLGQIGNTIYF; CDR3 DNA: TGTGCCAGTAGCTTGGGACAGATTGGAAACACCATATATTTT
clone size: NA; V gene: TRBV3-1/TRBV3-2; J gene: TRBJ2-7; CDR3 length: 14; D gene: NA; CDR3 protein: CASSLAGISYEQYF; CDR3 DNA: TGTGCCAGCAGCCTTGCAGGGATCTCCTACGAGCAGTACTTC
clone size: many; V gene: TRBV29-1; J gene: TRBJ2-7; CDR3 length: 12; D gene: NA; CDR3 protein: CSARDNSYEQYF; CDR3 DNA: TGCAGCGCTAGGGACAACTCCTACGAGCAGTACTTC
clone size: NA; V gene: TRBV9; J gene: TRBJ2-7; CDR3 length: 15; D gene: NA; CDR3 protein: CASSVAPEASYEQYF; CDR3 DNA: TGTGCCAGCAGCGTAGCCCCAGAAGCCTCCTACGAGCAGTACTTC
clone size: NA; V gene: TRBV10-3; J gene: TRBJ1-2; CDR3 length: 11; D gene: NA; CDR3 protein: CAISGTGGYTF; CDR3 DNA: TGTGCCATCAGTGGGACTGGTGGCTACACCTTC
clone size: NA; V gene: TRBV18; J gene: TRBJ1-2; CDR3 length: 13; D gene: NA; CDR3 protein: CASSLREDYGYTF; CDR3 DNA: TGTGCCAGCTCCCTCAGGGAAGACTATGGCTACACCTTC
clone size: NA; V gene: TRBV6-2/TRBV6-3; J gene: TRBJ2-7; CDR3 length: 15; D gene: TRBD1; CDR3 protein: CASSYRQGRYYEQYF; CDR3 DNA: TGTGCCAGCAGTTATCGACAGGGACGGTACTACGAGCAGTACTTC
clone size: NA; V gene: TRBV5-1; J gene: TRBJ1-6; CDR3 length: 15; D gene: TRBD1; CDR3 protein: CASSLNLRDSEALHF; CDR3 DNA: TGCGCCAGCAGCCTAAACCTTCGGGACAGCGAGGCCCTCCACTTT
clone size: NA; V gene: TRBV4-2; J gene: TRBJ1-6; CDR3 length: 14; D gene: TRBD1; CDR3 protein: CASSRGQGDSPLHF; CDR3 DNA: TGTGCCAGCAGCCGGGGACAGGGAGATTCACCCCTCCACTTT
clone size: NA; V gene: TRBV19; J gene: TRBJ1-5; CDR3 length: 16; D gene: NA; CDR3 protein: CASSGEKGYSNQPQHF; CDR3 DNA: TGTGCCAGTAGTGGCGAAAAGGGATATAGCAATCAGCCCCAGCATTTT
clone size: NA; V gene: TRBV19; J gene: TRBJ2-3; CDR3 length: 15; D gene: TRBD2; CDR3 protein: CASSILAGLTDTQYF; CDR3 DNA: TGTGCCAGTAGTATTCTAGCGGGCCTCACAGATACGCAGTATTTT
clone size: NA; V gene: TRBV19; J gene: TRBJ1-6; CDR3 length: 14; D gene: NA; CDR3 protein: CASSIPGGDSPLHF; CDR3 DNA: TGTGCCAGTAGTATACCGGGAGGGGATTCACCCCTCCACTTT
clone size: NA; V gene: TRBV6-5; J gene: TRBJ2-7; CDR3 length: 14; D gene: TRBD1; CDR3 protein: CASRSNRGPYEQYF; CDR3 DNA: TGTGCCAGCAGGAGTAACAGGGGGCCCTACGAGCAGTACTTC
clone size: NA; V gene: TRBV5-1; J gene: TRBJ2-3; CDR3 length: 12; D gene: NA; CDR3 protein: CASSLLADTQYF; CDR3 DNA: TGCGCCAGCAGCTTGCTCGCAGATACGCAGTATTTT
clone size: many; V gene: TRBV7-9; J gene: TRBJ2-2; CDR3 length: 15; D gene: TRBD2; CDR3 protein: CASSVLAGRIGELFF; CDR3 DNA: TGTGCCAGCAGCGTACTAGCGGGGCGAATCGGGGAGCTGTTTTTT
clone size: NA; V gene: TRBV19; J gene: TRBJ1-5; CDR3 length: 16; D gene: NA; CDR3 protein: CASSISRRGGRQPQHF; CDR3 DNA: TGTGCCAGTAGTATAAGTAGGCGGGGCGGGCGTCAGCCCCAGCATTTT
clone size: NA; V gene: TRBV5-1; J gene: TRBJ1-4; CDR3 length: 13; D gene: NA; CDR3 protein: CASSLADEEKLFF; CDR3 DNA: TGCGCCAGCAGCTTGGCGGACGAGGAAAAACTGTTTTTT
clone size: once; V gene: TRBV5-8; J gene: TRBJ1-2; CDR3 length: 13; D gene: TRBD1; CDR3 protein: CASGTGRIDGYTF; CDR3 DNA: TGTGCCAGCGGGACAGGGCGTATCGATGGCTACACCTTC
clone size: NA; V gene: TRBV5-1; J gene: TRBJ1-1; CDR3 length: 14; D gene: NA; CDR3 protein: CASNFGLRNTEAFF; CDR3 DNA: TGCGCCAGCAATTTTGGACTGCGGAACACTGAAGCTTTCTTT
clone size: NA; V gene: TRBV7-9; J gene: TRBJ1-4; CDR3 length: 16; D gene: TRBD1; CDR3 protein: CASSAHRGLTNEKLFF; CDR3 DNA: TGTGCCAGCAGCGCCCACAGGGGATTAACTAATGAAAAACTGTTTTTT
clone size: NA; V gene: TRBV19; J gene: TRBJ1-1; CDR3 length: 12; D gene: NA; CDR3 protein: CASSGGFPTAFF; CDR3 DNA: TGTGCCAGTAGTGGAGGGTTTCCCACTGCTTTCTTT
clone size: once; V gene: TRBV2; J gene: TRBJ2-3; CDR3 length: 14; D gene: TRBD1; CDR3 protein: CASDRGQATDTQYF; CDR3 DNA: TGTGCCAGTGACAGGGGGCAGGCCACAGATACGCAGTATTTT
clone size: NA; V gene: TRBV4-1; J gene: TRBJ1-2; CDR3 length: 12; D gene: TRBD1; CDR3 protein: CASSWDRLSYTF; CDR3 DNA: TGCGCCAGCAGCTGGGACAGGCTTTCCTACACCTTC
clone size: NA; V gene: TRBV28; J gene: TRBJ1-5; CDR3 length: 16; D gene: TRBD1; CDR3 protein: CASSLQTGPRDQPQHF; CDR3 DNA: TGTGCCAGCAGTCTCCAGACAGGGCCAAGGGATCAGCCCCAGCATTTT
clone size: NA; V gene: TRBV29-1; J gene: TRBJ2-1; CDR3 length: 14; D gene: TRBD2; CDR3 protein: CSVDISGGRGEQFF; CDR3 DNA: TGCAGCGTTGACATCTCGGGGGGGAGGGGCGAGCAGTTCTTC
clone size: NA; V gene: TRBV5-4; J gene: TRBJ1-1; CDR3 length: 12; D gene: NA; CDR3 protein: CASSHWDTEAFF; CDR3 DNA: TGTGCCAGCAGCCATTGGGACACTGAAGCTTTCTTT
clone size: NA; V gene: TRBV5-6; J gene: TRBJ2-3; CDR3 length: 13; D gene: NA; CDR3 protein: CASSPSSTDTQYF; CDR3 DNA: TGTGCCAGCAGCCCATCAAGTACAGATACGCAGTATTTT
clone size: once; V gene: TRBV24-1; J gene: TRBJ2-2; CDR3 length: 13; D gene: NA; CDR3 protein: CATGAQNTGELFF; CDR3 DNA: TGTGCCACAGGGGCCCAGAACACCGGGGAGCTGTTTTTT
clone size: NA; V gene: TRBV6-5; J gene: TRBJ1-1; CDR3 length: 14; D gene: NA; CDR3 protein: CASSYQQGRTEAFF; CDR3 DNA: TGTGCCAGCAGTTACCAACAGGGCCGAACTGAAGCTTTCTTT
clone size: once; V gene: TRBV14; J gene: TRBJ2-4; CDR3 length: 17; D gene: TRBD1; CDR3 protein: CASSQGQGKLATNIQYF; CDR3 DNA: TGTGCCAGCAGCCAAGGACAGGGAAAATTAGCCACTAACATTCAGTACTTC
clone size: few; V gene: TRBV12-3/TRBV12-4; J gene: TRBJ2-1; CDR3 length: 13; D gene: NA; CDR3 protein: CASSSQPTNLGIF; CDR3 DNA: TGTGCCAGCAGTTCCCAGCCCACGAACCTAGGCATCTTC
clone size: NA; V gene: TRBV24-1; J gene: TRBJ1-2; CDR3 length: 12; D gene: NA; CDR3 protein: CATGVAEGRYTF; CDR3 DNA: TGTGCCACCGGGGTGGCGGAGGGGCGCTACACCTTC
clone size: NA; V gene: TRBV24-1; J gene: TRBJ2-3; CDR3 length: 14; D gene: TRBD1; CDR3 protein: CATNDRGRADTQYF; CDR3 DNA: TGTGCCACCAACGACAGGGGGCGCGCAGATACGCAGTATTTT
clone size: NA; V gene: TRBV18; J gene: TRBJ2-3; CDR3 length: 13; D gene: TRBD2; CDR3 protein: CASSGGAADTQYF; CDR3 DNA: TGTGCCAGTAGCGGGGGGGCCGCAGATACGCAGTATTTT
clone size: NA; V gene: TRBV10-1; J gene: TRBJ1-1; CDR3 length: 14; D gene: TRBD1; CDR3 protein: CASSRTGLNTEAFF; CDR3 DNA: TGCGCCAGCAGCCGGACAGGGTTGAACACTGAAGCTTTCTTT
clone size: NA; V gene: TRBV5-1; J gene: TRBJ1-1; CDR3 length: 14; D gene: NA; CDR3 protein: CASSLWGDGTEAFF; CDR3 DNA: TGCGCCAGCAGCTTGTGGGGGGACGGCACTGAAGCTTTCTTT
clone size: NA; V gene: TRBV10-3; J gene: TRBJ2-1; CDR3 length: 15; D gene: TRBD2; CDR3 protein: CAITQTSGGADEQFF; CDR3 DNA: TGTGCCATCACTCAGACTAGCGGGGGGGCAGATGAGCAGTTCTTC
clone size: NA; V gene: TRBV2; J gene: TRBJ2-1; CDR3 length: 13; D gene: NA; CDR3 protein: CASIRGSYNEQFF; CDR3 DNA: TGTGCCAGCATAAGGGGATCCTACAATGAGCAGTTCTTC
clone size: NA; V gene: TRBV10-3; J gene: TRBJ2-5; CDR3 length: 16; D gene: TRBD1; CDR3 protein: CAIRGGELTGEETQYF; CDR3 DNA: TGTGCCATCCGGGGTGGGGAGCTAACAGGGGAAGAGACCCAGTACTTC
clone size: NA; V gene: TRBV11-2; J gene: TRBJ2-7; CDR3 length: 11; D gene: TRBD1; CDR3 protein: CASSLTGGQYF; CDR3 DNA: TGTGCCAGCAGCTTAACAGGGGGGCAGTACTTC
clone size: NA; V gene: TRBV7-6; J gene: TRBJ1-5; CDR3 length: 16; D gene: TRBD1; CDR3 protein: CASSLGGRGFNQPQHF; CDR3 DNA: TGTGCCAGCAGCTTAGGGGGCAGGGGGTTCAATCAGCCCCAGCATTTT
clone size: once; V gene: TRBV19; J gene: TRBJ1-1; CDR3 length: 15; D gene: NA; CDR3 protein: CASSIAGASNTEAFF; CDR3 DNA: TGTGCCAGTAGTATTGCGGGGGCGTCGAACACTGAAGCTTTCTTT
clone size: NA; V gene: TRBV3-1/TRBV3-2; J gene: TRBJ1-6; CDR3 length: 13; D gene: NA; CDR3 protein: CASSQQGNSPLHF; CDR3 DNA: TGTGCCAGCAGCCAACAGGGGAATTCACCCCTCCACTTT
clone size: NA; V gene: TRBV5-1; J gene: TRBJ1-5; CDR3 length: 14; D gene: NA; CDR3 protein: CASSTDSNNQPQHF; CDR3 DNA: TGCGCCAGCAGCACGGACAGCAACAATCAGCCCCAGCATTTT